The subject of this entry is one T cell receptor (beta chain). Sequenced by immunoSEQ multiplex PCR; TCRdb stores in-frame clones only, minus some. The top ten hold around 3.3% of the sample, which has about 150,000 clones, approximately 92% seen once. Germline lookup yields CDR1 SGHRS and CDR2 YFSETQ. Trimming took 4 bases from V and 5 from J; bases not matched to a gene: 14. This CDR3 region has 16 residues. This sample is drawn from a study of blood T cell repertoires in COVID-19. This sequence was found in a woman in her sixties with active COVID-19. The V call is TRBV5-1, the J call TRBJ1-1; 7 nucleotides align to TRBD1. Sequencing was performed on peripheral blood. In nucleotides, the CDR3 is TGCGCCAGCAGCACGACAGGGAGGCAGGCTTTAACTGAAGCTTTCTTT. Translation: CASSTTGRQALTEAFF.